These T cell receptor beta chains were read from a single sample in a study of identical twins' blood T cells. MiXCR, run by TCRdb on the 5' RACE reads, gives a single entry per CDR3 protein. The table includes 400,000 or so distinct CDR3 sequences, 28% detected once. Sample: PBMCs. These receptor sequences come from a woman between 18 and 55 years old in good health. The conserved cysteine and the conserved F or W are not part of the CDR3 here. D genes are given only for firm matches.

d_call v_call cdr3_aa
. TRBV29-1 SVAVQRAQETQY
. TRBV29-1 SGLVGELF
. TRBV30 AWSGQPNTEAF
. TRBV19 ASSIEQLHQPQH
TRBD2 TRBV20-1 SALSYGGGGTGELF
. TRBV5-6 ASSLGLPYEQY
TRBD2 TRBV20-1 STTGGSGSSYNEQF
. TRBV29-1 SVFTGVAF
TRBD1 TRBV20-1 SARDRRANTEAF
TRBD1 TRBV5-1 ASSTHGQDNEQF
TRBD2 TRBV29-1 SATLAGVTDTQY
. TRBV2 ASGGVSENIQY
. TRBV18 ASSPTVGNTEAF
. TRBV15 ATSTYRDHNEQF
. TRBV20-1 SALHSWNNEQF
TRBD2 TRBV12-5 ASGLVNSGIETQY
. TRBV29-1 SVDRLADRIYGYT
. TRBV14 ASSQYANTEAF
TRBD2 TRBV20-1 SARGGLAGSGY
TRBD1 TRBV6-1 ASKRTGNAEAF
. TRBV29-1 SGTGWENSNQPQH
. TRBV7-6 ASSSTVYNEQF
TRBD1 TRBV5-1 ASSFQTGADEQF
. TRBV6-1 ASSVRTGRAF
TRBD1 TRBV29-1 SVETGGNYEQY
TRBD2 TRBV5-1 ASVLAGGSTDTQY
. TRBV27 ASRVSRGPYGYT
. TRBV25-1 ASSESHMDTQY
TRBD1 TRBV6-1 ASRTGARYEQY
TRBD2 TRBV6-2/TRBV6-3 ASSYSGGRSEQF
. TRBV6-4 ASRGVSGELF
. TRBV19 ASSIYGGTQY
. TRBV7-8 ASSLVATGGEKLF
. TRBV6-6 ASSFPSGVQPQH
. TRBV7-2 ASSADWGELF
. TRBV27 ASSLSGSGVGAF
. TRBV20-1 SARDNEGDTVTDTQY
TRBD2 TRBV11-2 ASSLDRLAGGHVPWYEQY
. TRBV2 ASRGLSCEQY
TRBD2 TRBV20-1 SAKGLASSTDTQY
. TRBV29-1 SVDSYGYT
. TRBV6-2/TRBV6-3 ASSYHRGDGNQPQH
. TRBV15 ATSSQYSVRLF
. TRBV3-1 ASSRHIRDGGNTIY
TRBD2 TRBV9 ASSPGNSGPFSYEQY
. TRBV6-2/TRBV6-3 ASSHINTEAF
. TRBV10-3 AISESLEAF
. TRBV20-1 SGTEGNTIY
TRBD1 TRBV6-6 ASRRRQGDNYGYT
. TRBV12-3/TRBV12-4 ASSGGRSSYNEQF
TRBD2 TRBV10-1 ASSVKREDYNEQF
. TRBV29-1 SVHSHGYT
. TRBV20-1 GARRSGAYEQY
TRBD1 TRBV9 ASSSNPTGMTYEQY
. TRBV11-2 ASSLLAGLSSYEQY
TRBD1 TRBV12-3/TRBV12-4 ASSSHRGNTEAF
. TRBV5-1 ASSLVLRASGANVLT
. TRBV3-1 ASSLTVPNEKLF
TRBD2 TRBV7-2 ASSSGRSNTWELF
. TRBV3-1 ASSQEAYSYNEQF